The clone carrying this T cell receptor beta chain appeared a few times. The germline CDR1 and CDR2 sequences are SGHNT and YYREEE (reference sequence). This CDR3 region has 13 residues. The V gene lost 3 bases and the J gene lost 6 bases, with 10 bases spanning the gap. This entry is derived from a study of T cells after yellow fever vaccination. One entry per CDR3 protein results from TCRdb running MiXCR on the 5' RACE reads. This sample yields a few hundred thousand distinct CDR3 sequences, of which approximately 10% are seen a single time; around 20% belongs to the top ten. The sample in question was PBMCs, obtained on the day of the first yellow fever vaccination. V gene TRBV5-4 combines with J gene TRBJ2-1; D remains unclear. The sequence was collected from a man between 18 and 35 years old who received the YFV17D yellow fever vaccine. In DNA form, the CDR3 reads TGTGCCAGCAGCTCCCGGGCCCCCAATGAGCAGTTCTTC. Amino acids: CASSSRAPNEQFF.